These T cell receptor beta chains were read from a single sample in a study of STAT5B mutations in CD4+ large granular lymphocyte leukemia. Here immunoSEQ multiplex PCR was the method, and the copy in TCRdb shows in-frame clones only, minus some. The table lists about 46,000 clones, around 82% of them singletons. The sample taken for sequencing was CD4+ T cells from blood buffy coats. These receptors originate from a human donor in good health. The CDR3 runs from the conserved cysteine through the conserved F or W. Each record gives: V gene, J gene, D gene, CDR3 protein. D genes are given only for firm matches.

TRBV5-6	TRBJ1-2	-	CASSTDSTYYGYTF
TRBV2	TRBJ2-7	-	CASSEAFYEQYF
TRBV4-1	TRBJ2-2	-	CASSQDLSRTTYAGELFF
TRBV30	TRBJ1-3	-	CAAGFGRGSGNTIYF
TRBV30	TRBJ2-7	TRBD2	CAWSVPSEMGLAGGRSYEQYF
TRBV18	TRBJ2-1	-	CASSRGLSSYNEQFF
TRBV2	TRBJ1-4	-	CASSQEANEKLFF
TRBV27	TRBJ2-1	-	CASSSATPNEQFF
TRBV4-1	TRBJ2-1	TRBD2	CASSQETSGSQFF
TRBV7-9	TRBJ2-1	-	CASSLVAGPTNNEQFF
TRBV9	TRBJ2-7	TRBD1	CASSVGQGAYEQYF
TRBV12-5	TRBJ2-3	TRBD2	CASAPGREGLDTQYF
TRBV29-1	TRBJ2-7	-	CSVGQGEGYEQYF
TRBV5-1	TRBJ1-1	TRBD1	CASSPGTGNTEAFF
TRBV29-1	TRBJ2-3	TRBD2	CSVRPSGSTDTQYF
TRBV30	TRBJ2-2	-	CAWRMTWDSHGELFF
TRBV28	TRBJ1-2	-	CASSIGGETNYGYTF
TRBV5-1	TRBJ2-7	-	CASSLDGTPYEQYF
TRBV9	TRBJ1-3	TRBD1	CASSFHGQGDGNTIYF
TRBV4-2	TRBJ1-5	-	CASSQVPGPYSNQPQHF
TRBV19	TRBJ2-3	-	CASSIEGTADTQYF
TRBV15	TRBJ2-7	TRBD1	CATSRDSTGVPEQYF
TRBV10-2	TRBJ2-1	TRBD1	CASRATGTHYNEQFF
TRBV7-3	TRBJ2-1	TRBD1	CASSQTITGGSYNEQFF
TRBV6-5	TRBJ1-2	-	CASRTRQRGGYTF
TRBV28	TRBJ1-5	TRBD1	CASSPRQGSNQPQHF
TRBV2	TRBJ2-7	-	CASTYWQRSYEQYF
TRBV6-6	TRBJ1-5	-	CASRKDTGGNQPQHF
TRBV19	TRBJ1-3	-	CASSVEASGNTIYF
TRBV5-1	TRBJ2-5	-	CASSLDTQEETQYF
TRBV4-2	TRBJ2-3	TRBD2	CASSQEISGGVSTDTQYF
TRBV2	TRBJ2-3	-	CASRGVSVMDTQYF
TRBV9	TRBJ2-1	TRBD2	CASSLQTGFSGSHEQFF
TRBV11-2	TRBJ1-6	-	CASSKIVRTDISPLHF
TRBV19	TRBJ1-5	TRBD1	CASSLLTGGGSNQPQHF
TRBV28	TRBJ2-7	-	CASSLTLYEQYF
TRBV29-1	TRBJ1-1	-	CSVEFPLITEAFF
TRBV11-1	TRBJ2-2	TRBD2	CASSYPKTGTSGETGELFF
TRBV2	TRBJ2-4	TRBD1	CASRQVRDRDWDIQYF
TRBV28	TRBJ1-1	TRBD1	CASRAGGSNTEAFF
TRBV30	TRBJ2-3	-	CAWSPSTDTQYF
TRBV30	TRBJ2-7	-	CAWTGAVTYEQYF
TRBV6-5	TRBJ1-5	-	CASSQGGGVQPQHF
TRBV13	TRBJ2-7	TRBD1	CASSAPGQERSYEQYF
TRBV4-2	TRBJ2-1	-	CASSQDRLSRGDNEQFF
TRBV27	TRBJ1-5	-	CASSPGRNNQPQHF
TRBV11-2	TRBJ1-6	TRBD1	CASSSGTGYSPLHF
TRBV27	TRBJ2-7	TRBD1	CASSSFGTGSYEQYF
TRBV6-6	TRBJ2-7	TRBD1	CASRSGQGSYEQYF
TRBV30	TRBJ2-5	TRBD2	CARTSGSSAETQYF
TRBV5-1	TRBJ1-1	-	CASSFNGKGTEAFF
TRBV7-9	TRBJ2-7	-	CASSPGYEQYF
TRBV2	TRBJ2-3	TRBD2	CATSGRSTDTQYF
TRBV14	TRBJ1-1	TRBD1	CASSPPNRGVDAFF
TRBV7-2	TRBJ1-2	-	CASSLVGVAGRGGYTF
TRBV28	TRBJ2-3	TRBD1	CASSLGTGTTTDTQYF
TRBV7-2	TRBJ1-5	TRBD1	CASSSQGDQPQHF